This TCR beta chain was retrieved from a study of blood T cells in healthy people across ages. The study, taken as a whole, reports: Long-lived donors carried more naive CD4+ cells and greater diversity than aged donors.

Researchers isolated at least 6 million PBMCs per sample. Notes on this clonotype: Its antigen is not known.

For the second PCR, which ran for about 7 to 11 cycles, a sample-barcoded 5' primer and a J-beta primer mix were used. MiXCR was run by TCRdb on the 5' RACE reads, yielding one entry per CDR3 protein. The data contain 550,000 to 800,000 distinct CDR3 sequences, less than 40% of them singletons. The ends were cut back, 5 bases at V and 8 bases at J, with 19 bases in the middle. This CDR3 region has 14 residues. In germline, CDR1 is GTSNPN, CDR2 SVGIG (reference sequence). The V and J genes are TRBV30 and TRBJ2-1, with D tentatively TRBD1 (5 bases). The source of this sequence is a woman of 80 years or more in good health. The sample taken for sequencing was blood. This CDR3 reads CAWSRSGKGDEQFF. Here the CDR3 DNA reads TGTGCCTGGTCTCGGTCAGGGAAAGGAGATGAGCAGTTCTTC.